These 2 T cell receptor beta chains share one sample of origin, sequenced in a study of cytomegalovirus exposure and HLA in healthy donors (dated by TCRdb to 2015 to 2018). Library creation used the immunoSEQ multiplex PCR assay. TCRdb obtained this table from immuneACCESS and retained in-frame rearrangements with V and J assigned. These tables miss some clones; where compared with another copy, unresolved V genes account for less than half of the shortfall, and the remainder is unexplained. This sample has some 150,000 clones in its table, and about 86% of those were observed once. Clones ranked in the top ten supply less than 2.5% of the sample. Specimen: PBMCs. The receptor set was obtained from a human donor in good health.

This chain links TRBV18 with TRBJ2-7, with 8 nucleotides matching TRBD1. The germline CDR1 and CDR2 sequences are KGHSH and LQKENI. The CDR3 length is 16 residues. The V segment lost 0 bases and the J segment 3 bases; nucleotides outside the gene matches: 7. The CDR3 coding sequence is TGTGCCAGCTCACCACCGGCAGGGGGCCGGCTCTACGAGCAGTACTTC. Encoded protein: CASSPPAGGRLYEQYF.

The chain combines TRBV5-1 with TRBJ2-5; maybe TRBD2 (6 bases). This CDR3 comprises 16 residues. CDR1 and CDR2 from the germline V gene are SGHRS and YFSETQ. The V end was cut by 2 bases, the J end by 4 bases, with 18 bases between. This CDR3 reads CASSFGTSLEGETQYF. CDR3 nucleotide sequence: TGCGCCAGCAGCTTCGGGACTTCTCTCGAAGGAGAGACCCAGTACTTC. Filled out from reference TRBV5-1 and TRBJ2-5, the complete variable domain reads KAGVTQTPRYLIKTRGQQVTLSCSPISGHRSVSWYQQTPGQGLQFLFEYFSETQRNKGNFPGRFSGRQFSNSRSEMNVSTLELGDSALYLCASSFGTSLEGETQYFGPGTRLLVL.